This T cell receptor (beta chain) was profiled in a study of T-cell reconstitution after alpha-beta-depleted transplantation in children. Preparing the TCRbeta library involved the use of unique molecular identifiers. One entry per CDR3 protein, called by TCRdb with MiXCR from the PCR reads. The table shows hundreds of thousands of distinct CDR3 sequences, with roughly 15% occurring only once. This clonotype has a count of ten or more. Trimming left V 1 base short and J 2 bases short, with 16 bases between. Germline CDR1 DFQATT, CDR2 SNEGSKA (reference sequence). The CDR3 totals 16 residues. Sequenced here: PBMCs from the stem cell graft donor, sampled from the stem cell graft. The gene calls are TRBV20-1 and TRBJ2-3; TRBD1 or TRBD2 may be the D gene (5 bases each). The receptor comes from a human donor who donated a stem cell graft to a child with acute myeloid leukemia. The CDR3, as DNA: TGCAGTGCTAGAGGCCTTACCGGGGCCCCCACAGATACGCAGTATTTT. Its translation is CSARGLTGAPTDTQYF.